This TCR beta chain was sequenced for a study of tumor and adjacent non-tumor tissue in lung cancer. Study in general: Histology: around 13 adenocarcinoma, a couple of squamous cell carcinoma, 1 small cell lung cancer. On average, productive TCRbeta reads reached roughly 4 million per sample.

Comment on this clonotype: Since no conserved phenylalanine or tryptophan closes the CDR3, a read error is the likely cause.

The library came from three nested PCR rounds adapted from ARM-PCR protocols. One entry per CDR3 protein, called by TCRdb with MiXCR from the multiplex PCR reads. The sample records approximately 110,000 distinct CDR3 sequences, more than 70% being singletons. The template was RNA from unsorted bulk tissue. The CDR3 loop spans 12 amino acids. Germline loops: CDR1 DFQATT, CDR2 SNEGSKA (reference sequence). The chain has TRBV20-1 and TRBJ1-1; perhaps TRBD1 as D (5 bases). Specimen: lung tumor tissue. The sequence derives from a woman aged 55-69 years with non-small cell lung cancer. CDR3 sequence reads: CRGSDTFAEAFI. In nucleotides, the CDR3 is TGCCGTGGGTCGGACACTTTTGCTGAAGCTTTCATT.